The present TCR beta chain was sequenced within a study of Graves' ophthalmopathy and Graves' hyperthyroidism. Notes on the study in general: The model predicted ophthalmopathy progression with over 60% sensitivity and around 72% specificity.

The authors amplified TCR beta CDR3 regions, and they did so from RNA transcripts for repertoire sequencing. Investigators did first-round RT-PCR with HTBI primers, then second-round multiplex PCR. A single record per CDR3 protein comes from TCRdb applying MiXCR to the multiplex PCR reads. The sample records some 360,000 distinct CDR3 sequences, approximately 18% being singletons. Note on this clonotype: Its antigen remains unidentified. A read error may account for a junction end that differs from germline.

If no ophthalmopathy appeared within 18 months of follow-up, hyperthyroidism was termed stable. CDR1 is DFQATT and CDR2 is SNEGSKA in the germline V gene (reference sequence). The CDR3 is 14 residues long. Sequencing input: peripheral blood. The chain uses TRBV20-1 and TRBJ1-1, with D possibly being TRBD1 (5 bases). The receptor was isolated from an adult woman with stable Graves' hyperthyroidism. The CDR3 bases are TGCAGTGCCAGAGGTGGGGGGGGGAACACTGAAGCTTTCTTT. Translation gives CSARGGGGNTEAFF.